What follows are 28 T cell receptor beta chains derived from one specimen sequenced in a study of T cell responses to AZD1222 COVID-19 vaccine. The method was immunoSEQ multiplex PCR; TCRdb's version includes in-frame clones alone and lacks a portion of them. The table lists about 140,000 clones, 80% to 95% of them singletons. The sample here was peripheral blood, taken on day 0 of AZD1222 vaccination. These receptors originate from an adult in good health.

The count of this clone is one. The V gene is TRBV2, the J gene TRBJ2-7; possible D gene TRBD2, 6 bases. Trimming removed 8 bases from V and 6 bases from J, with 11 bases in between. CDR1 SNHLY and CDR2 FYNNEI come from the germline V gene. CDR3 length equals 11 residues. CDR3 loop: CASRRDGEQYF. In DNA form, the CDR3 reads TGTGCCAGCCGGCGGGACGGCGAGCAGTACTTC.

The chain recombines TRBV9 with TRBJ1-4; 7 bases are shared with TRBD1. V lost 2 bases to trimming and J lost 12 bases; unmatched junction nucleotides: 7. The CDR3 runs 13 residues. Germline CDR1 reads SGDLS; CDR2 reads YYNGEE. The CDR3: CASSVSYRGELFF. The DNA for the CDR3 is TGTGCCAGCAGCGTCTCCTACAGGGGAGAACTGTTTTTT. Together with reference TRBV9 and TRBJ1-4, the CDR3 gives the full variable domain: DSGVTQTPKHLITATGQRVTLRCSPRSGDLSVYWYQQSLDQGLQFLIQYYNGEERAKGNILERFSAQQFPDLHSELNLSSLELGDSALYFCASSVSYRGELFFGSGTQLSVL.

This chain connects TRBV6-2 or TRBV6-3 to TRBJ1-6; TRBD1 might be the D (5 bases). The ends were cut back, 6 bases at V and 12 bases at J, with 18 bases in the middle. This CDR3 has 14 amino acids. CDR1 and CDR2 (germline): MNHEY, SVGEGT. DNA of the CDR3: TGTGCCAGCAGCCCAGCACCCGGGGGAAAACCCCTCCACTTT. Its translation is CASSPAPGGKPLHF.

The chain employs TRBV20-1 and TRBJ2-1, with a possible D match to TRBD1 (5 bases). The V end was cut by 3 bases, the J end by 6 bases, with 9 bases between. The CDR3 spans 12 residues. The germline CDR1 and CDR2 sequences are DFQATT and SNEGSKA (reference sequence). CDR3 sequence: CSASSRGNEQFF. CDR3 in DNA: TGCAGTGCTAGTAGTAGGGGCAATGAGCAGTTCTTC.

The V gene is TRBV24-1, the J gene TRBJ1-3; TRBD1 matches 11 bases. Germline V lookup: CDR1 KGHDR, CDR2 SFDVKD. The CDR3 length is 16 residues. V gave up 5 bases and J gave up 2 bases; unmatched junction bases: 4. The chain's CDR3 is CATSALDRGPGNTIYF. The CDR3 nucleotides are TGTGCCACCAGTGCCCTGGACAGGGGGCCTGGAAACACCATATATTTT.

This clone showed up just once. The chain links TRBV27 to TRBJ1-5; 8 nucleotides line up with TRBD1. Germline CDR1 and CDR2: MNHEY and SMNVEV (reference sequence). The CDR3 covers 13 residues. Unmatched junction bases numbered 3, after V lost 5 bases and J lost 6 bases. The CDR3 DNA is TGTGCCAGCAGTCGACAGGGGCGTCAGCCCCAGCATTTT. Translated: CASSRQGRQPQHF.

The V call is TRBV11-2, the J call TRBJ1-1; D is perhaps TRBD1 (5 bases). Germline CDR1 and CDR2: SGHAT and FQNNGV. The V gene lost 9 bases and the J gene lost 5 bases, with 13 bases spanning the gap. The CDR3 spans 12 residues. CDR3 nucleotide sequence: TGTGCCAGTTTAGTAGGGGTTACTGAAGCTTTCTTT. This translates into CASLVGVTEAFF.

The gene calls are TRBV18 and TRBJ2-7; D might be TRBD1 (6 bases). Trimming removed 3 bases from V and 4 bases from J, with 7 bases in between. The CDR3 is made up of 12 amino acids. The germline V gene encodes CDR1 KGHSH and CDR2 LQKENI. The CDR3 DNA follows: TGTGCCAGCTCACCGGACAGTTACGAGCAGTACTTC. Its translation is CASSPDSYEQYF.

The V and J genes are TRBV18 and TRBJ1-5; D may be TRBD1 (5 bases). Trimming cost V 5 bases and J 5 bases, with 13 bases left between them. Germline V gene lookup returns CDR1 KGHSH and CDR2 LQKENI. This CDR3 region has 14 residues. The CDR3 here is CASSTTIRDQPQHF. CDR3 coding DNA: TGTGCCAGCTCAACCACCATCAGGGATCAGCCCCAGCATTTT. The entire variable domain, with the rest obtained from reference TRBV18 and TRBJ1-5, is as follows: NAGVMQNPRHLVRRRGQEARLRCSPMKGHSHVYWYRQLPEEGLKFMVYLQKENIIDESGMPKERFSAEFPKEGPSILRIQQVVRGDSAAYFCASSTTIRDQPQHFGDGTRLSIL.

In DNA, the CDR3 is TGTGCCAGTAGTAGCGACAGAGATGGAAGATACGAGCAGTACTTC. Translated: CASSSDRDGRYEQYF. The chain links TRBV19 to TRBJ2-7, with D maybe TRBD1 (5 bases). The CDR3 has 15 amino acids. Trimming took 4 bases from V and 4 from J, leaving 17 bases between them. The germline gives CDR1 LNHDA, CDR2 SQIVND (reference sequence).

This chain joins TRBV7-9 and TRBJ1-1, with a possible D match to TRBD1 (5 bases). V was shortened by 5 bases and J by 5 bases, with 15 bases between the two germline ends. CDR1 and CDR2 from the germline V gene are SEHNR and FQNEAQ (reference sequence). CDR3 size: 14 residues. The CDR3: CASSDEGRETEAFF. The CDR3 DNA is TGTGCCAGCAGCGATGAGGGGCGTGAAACTGAAGCTTTCTTT.

V usage is TRBV14 and J usage is TRBJ2-5; D is ambiguous. Looked up from germline, CDR1 is SGHDN and CDR2 is FVKESK. V was pared by 1 base and J by 5 bases, with 5 bases between. CDR3 length equals 12 residues. CDR3 nucleotides: TGTGCCAGCAGCCAAGGGATGGAGACCCAGTACTTC. Protein: CASSQGMETQYF.

This chain links TRBV20-1 with TRBJ2-4; D gene ambiguous. Germline CDR1 and CDR2: DFQATT and SNEGSKA (reference sequence). V lost 5 bases, J lost 5 bases, and 4 bases lay in between. The CDR3 loop spans 10 amino acids. The CDR3 loop reads CSAPENIQYF. CDR3 DNA sequence: TGCAGTGCTCCGGAAAACATTCAGTACTTC.

The rearrangement uses TRBV29-1 and TRBJ2-1; weak D call: TRBD1 (5 bases). CDR3 size: 14 residues. V was trimmed by 6 bases and J by 4 bases, leaving 16 bases between them. CDR1 is SQVTM and CDR2 is ANQGSEA in the germline V gene. DNA of the CDR3: TGCAGCGTCCGGAAAGCAGGACAATACAATGAGCAGTTCTTC. This encodes CSVRKAGQYNEQFF.

The chain recombines TRBV5-1 with TRBJ1-2; D is undetermined. Germline V gene sequence: CDR1 SGHRS, CDR2 YFSETQ. There are 12 residues in the CDR3. V lost 7 bases, J lost 2 bases, and 9 bases lay in between. The CDR3 loop reads CASREGNYGYTF. The CDR3 nucleotides read TGCGCCAGCCGGGAGGGAAACTATGGCTACACCTTC.

V and J are TRBV7-6 and TRBJ2-1; 10 positions match TRBD2. V was pared by 3 bases and J by 7 bases, with 6 bases of the junction left unmatched. Germline V gene data show CDR1 as SGHVS and CDR2 as FNYEAQ. The CDR3 contains 15 residues. The CDR3 spells CASSFSGLAVNEQFF. The CDR3 DNA sequence: TGTGCCAGCAGCTTCTCTGGACTAGCGGTTAATGAGCAGTTCTTC.

The chain has TRBV24-1 and TRBJ2-7, with 9 bases that match TRBD1. With 5 bases clipped from V and 10 bases from J, the junction kept 5 bases outside the gene matches. Germline CDR1 and CDR2: KGHDR and SFDVKD. The CDR3 is 12 residues long. CDR3: CATSGWTGDQYF. In nucleotides, the CDR3 is TGTGCCACCAGTGGGTGGACAGGGGACCAGTACTTC.

The rearrangement uses TRBV18 and TRBJ2-1, with TRBD2 matching over 12 bases. The CDR3 runs 17 residues. The trim removed 1 base at V and 9 bases at J, leaving 10 bases unmatched. Germline V gives CDR1 KGHSH, CDR2 LQKENI. The CDR3 loop reads CASSPLPLAGGPVEQFF. The DNA of the CDR3 is TGTGCCAGCTCACCACTTCCTCTAGCGGGAGGGCCGGTTGAGCAGTTCTTC.

V is TRBV5-6 and J is TRBJ2-7; D possibly matches TRBD1 or TRBD2 (8 bases each). Trimming cost V 4 bases and J 5 bases, with 22 bases left between them. The V gene's germline CDR1 is SGHDT and CDR2 YYEEEE. The CDR3 sequence is 16 residues long. The CDR3, as DNA: TGTGCCAGCAGCCCCGGACAGGGACTAGAAACTAACGAGCAGTACTTC. Amino acids: CASSPGQGLETNEQYF. Looking up the rest from reference TRBV5-6 and TRBJ2-7 gives the full variable domain: DAGVTQSPTHLIKTRGQQVTLRCSPKSGHDTVSWYQQALGQGPQFIFQYYEEEERQRGNFPDRFSGHQFPNYSSELNVNALLLGDSALYLCASSPGQGLETNEQYFGPGTRLTVT.

This chain links TRBV5-1 with TRBJ2-1; 13 nucleotides agree with TRBD2. V trimming: 1 base; J trimming: 8 bases; junction bases outside the gene matches: 6. The germline CDR1 and CDR2 sequences are SGHRS and YFSETQ. This CDR3 contains 16 residues. In DNA form, the CDR3 reads TGCGCCAGCAGCTTGAGAGTACTAGCGGGAGGGGATGAGCAGTTCTTC. Protein: CASSLRVLAGGDEQFF.

CDR3 sequence: CASSLRGQSYNEQFF. As DNA, the CDR3 is TGTGCCAGCAGCTTAAGGGGACAGTCCTACAATGAGCAGTTCTTC. This rearrangement joins TRBV7-9 to TRBJ2-1, with 7 bases aligning to TRBD1. CDR3 length: 15 amino acids. V trimming: 2 bases; J trimming: 1 base; junction bases outside the gene matches: 2. Germline lookup yields CDR1 SEHNR and CDR2 FQNEAQ (reference sequence).

This chain links TRBV28 with TRBJ1-2; D uncertain. Between the trimmed V and J ends, which lost 3 bases and 7 bases, there was a span of 12 bases. CDR3 length equals 13 residues. The V gene's germline CDR1 is MDHEN and CDR2 SYDVKM. The CDR3 DNA follows: TGTGCCAGCAGTTTGACCGACATCTTTGGCTACACCTTC. Translation gives CASSLTDIFGYTF.

The chain recombines TRBV7-8 with TRBJ2-3; possibly TRBD2 for D (5 bases). CDR1 and CDR2 (germline): SGHVS, FQNEAQ. This CDR3 contains 17 residues. V was shortened by 4 bases and J by 1 base, with 18 bases between the two germline ends. CDR3 in amino acids: CASSSSALGAGTDTQYF. The CDR3 DNA follows: TGTGCCAGCAGCTCCTCGGCCCTCGGAGCGGGCACAGATACGCAGTATTTT.

The J gene is TRBJ1-2, the V gene TRBV19, with 9 bases that match TRBD1. Trimming at V came to 6 bases and at J to 3 bases, leaving 5 bases not matched to a gene. This CDR3 region has 14 residues. Germline V CDR1 and CDR2: LNHDA, SQIVND (reference sequence). CDR3 protein: CASRNTGGDYGYTF. The DNA of the CDR3 is TGTGCCAGTAGGAATACAGGGGGCGACTATGGCTACACCTTC.

The chain recombines TRBV3-1 (or the pseudogene TRBV3-2) with TRBJ2-2, with no clear D. CDR3 size: 15 residues. Germline loops: CDR1 LGHDT, CDR2 YNNKEL (reference sequence). V dropped 1 base and J dropped 4 bases, with 10 bases sitting between them. This chain's CDR3 is CASSQVLPGTGELFF. CDR3 sequence (DNA): TGTGCCAGCAGCCAAGTTCTCCCGGGCACCGGGGAGCTGTTTTTT.

The chain recombines TRBV2 with TRBJ1-4; possible D gene TRBD1, 5 bases. The germline V gene has CDR1 SNHLY and CDR2 FYNNEI. V was pared by 5 bases and J by 8 bases, with 12 bases between. The CDR3 spans 13 residues. CDR3 sequence reads: CASSQGSWEKLFF. The DNA for the CDR3 is TGTGCCAGCAGTCAGGGATCGTGGGAAAAACTGTTTTTT.

V usage is TRBV7-8 and J usage is TRBJ1-1; D perhaps matches TRBD1 (5 bases). The CDR3 runs 13 residues. Germline V gene sequence: CDR1 SGHVS, CDR2 FQNEAQ. V dropped 1 base and J dropped 8 bases, with 11 bases sitting between them. CDR3 in DNA: TGTGCCAGCAGCTTAGGACTGGGGCAAGAAGCTTTCTTT. Its translation is CASSLGLGQEAFF.

The chain is built from TRBV7-2 and TRBJ2-7; unclear D gene. Germline values: CDR1 SGHTA, CDR2 FQGNSA. The V gene lost 5 bases and the J gene lost 2 bases, with 13 bases spanning the gap. The CDR3 covers 14 residues. CDR3 coding DNA: TGTGCCAGCAGCCCGGCGTGGAACACCTACGAGCAGTACTTC. Its translation: CASSPAWNTYEQYF.